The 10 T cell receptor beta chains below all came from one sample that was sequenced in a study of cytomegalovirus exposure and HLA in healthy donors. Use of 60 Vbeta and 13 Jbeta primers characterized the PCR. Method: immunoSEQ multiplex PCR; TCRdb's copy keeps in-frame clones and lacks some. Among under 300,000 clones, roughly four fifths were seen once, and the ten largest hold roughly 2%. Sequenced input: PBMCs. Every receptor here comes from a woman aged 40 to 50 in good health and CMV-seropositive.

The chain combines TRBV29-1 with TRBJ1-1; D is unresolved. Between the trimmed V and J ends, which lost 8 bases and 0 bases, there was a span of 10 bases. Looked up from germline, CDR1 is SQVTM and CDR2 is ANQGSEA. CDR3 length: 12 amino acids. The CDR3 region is CSLQAMNTEAFF. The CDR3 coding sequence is TGCAGCCTTCAAGCTATGAACACTGAAGCTTTCTTT. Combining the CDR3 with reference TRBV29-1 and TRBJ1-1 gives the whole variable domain SAVISQKPSRDICQRGTSLTIQCQVDSQVTMMFWYRQQPGQSLTLIATANQGSEATYESGFVIDKFPISRPNLTFSTLTVSNMSPEDSSIYLCSLQAMNTEAFFGQGTRLTVV.

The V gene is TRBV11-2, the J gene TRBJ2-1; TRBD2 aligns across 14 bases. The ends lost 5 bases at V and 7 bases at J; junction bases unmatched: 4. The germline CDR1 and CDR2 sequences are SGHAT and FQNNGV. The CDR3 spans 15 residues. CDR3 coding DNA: TGTGCCAGCAGCAAGACTAGCGGGAGGGTTAATGAGCAGTTCTTC. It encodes CASSKTSGRVNEQFF.

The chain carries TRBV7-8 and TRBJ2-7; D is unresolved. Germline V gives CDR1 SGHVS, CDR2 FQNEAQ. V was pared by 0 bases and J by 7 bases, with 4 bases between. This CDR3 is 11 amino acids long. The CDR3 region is CASSLAREQYF. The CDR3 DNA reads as TGTGCCAGCAGCTTAGCCCGTGAGCAGTACTTC.

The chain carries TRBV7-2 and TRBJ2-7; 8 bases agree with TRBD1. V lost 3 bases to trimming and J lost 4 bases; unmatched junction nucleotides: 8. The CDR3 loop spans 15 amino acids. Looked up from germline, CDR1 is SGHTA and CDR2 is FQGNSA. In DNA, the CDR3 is TGTGCCAGCAGCTTTACAGGGGGATACCTATACGAGCAGTACTTC. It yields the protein CASSFTGGYLYEQYF.

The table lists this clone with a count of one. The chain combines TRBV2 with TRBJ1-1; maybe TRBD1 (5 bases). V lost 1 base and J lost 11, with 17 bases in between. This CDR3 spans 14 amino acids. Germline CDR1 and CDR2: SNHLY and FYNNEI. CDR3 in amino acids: CASSEDGKGGGAFF. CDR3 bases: TGTGCCAGCAGTGAAGACGGGAAGGGTGGGGGGGCTTTCTTT. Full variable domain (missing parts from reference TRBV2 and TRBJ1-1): EPEVTQTPSHQVTQMGQEVILRCVPISNHLYFYWYRQILGQKVEFLVSFYNNEISEKSEIFDDQFSVERPDGSNFTLKIRSTKLEDSAMYFCASSEDGKGGGAFFGQGTRLTVV.

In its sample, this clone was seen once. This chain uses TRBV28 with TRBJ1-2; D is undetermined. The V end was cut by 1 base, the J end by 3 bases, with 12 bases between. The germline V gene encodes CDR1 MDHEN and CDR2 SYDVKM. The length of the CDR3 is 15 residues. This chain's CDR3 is CASSLSNPLDYGYTF. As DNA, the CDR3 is TGTGCCAGCAGTTTATCGAATCCGCTAGACTATGGCTACACCTTC.

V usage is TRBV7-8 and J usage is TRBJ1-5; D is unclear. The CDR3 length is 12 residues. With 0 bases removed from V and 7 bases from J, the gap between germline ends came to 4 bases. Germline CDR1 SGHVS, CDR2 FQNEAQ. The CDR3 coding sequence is TGTGCCAGCAGCTTAGCCAGACAGCCCCAGCATTTT. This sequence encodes CASSLARQPQHF.

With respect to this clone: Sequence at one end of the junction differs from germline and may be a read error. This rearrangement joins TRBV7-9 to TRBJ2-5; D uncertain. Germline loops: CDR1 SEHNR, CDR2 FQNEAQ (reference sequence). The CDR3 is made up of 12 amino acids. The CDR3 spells CSSSLHGETQYF. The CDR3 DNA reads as TGTTCCAGCAGCTTACACGGAGAGACCCAGTACTTC.

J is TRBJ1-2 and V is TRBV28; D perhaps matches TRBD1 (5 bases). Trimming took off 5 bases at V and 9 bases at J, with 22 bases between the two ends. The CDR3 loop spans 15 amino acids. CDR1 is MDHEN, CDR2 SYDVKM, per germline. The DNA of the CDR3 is TGTGCCAGCAGTCAACCAAACCATCGACAGAATCGCTACACCTTC. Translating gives CASSQPNHRQNRYTF.

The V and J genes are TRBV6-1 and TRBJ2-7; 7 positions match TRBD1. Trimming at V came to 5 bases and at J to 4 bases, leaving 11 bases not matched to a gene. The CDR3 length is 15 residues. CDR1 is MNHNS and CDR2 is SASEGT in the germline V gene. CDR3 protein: CASSNPGTAVYEQYF. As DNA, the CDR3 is TGTGCCAGCAGTAATCCCGGGACAGCAGTTTACGAGCAGTACTTC.